Shown below are 11 T cell receptor beta chains from a single sample sequenced in a study of cytomegalovirus exposure and HLA in healthy donors. 13 Jbeta primers and 60 Vbeta primers were used for the PCR. Assay used: immunoSEQ multiplex PCR; TCRdb lists only in-frame clones, some missing. Seen here are 150,000 to 200,000 clones, about 72% observed once, and the top ten hold under 2.5%. Source material: PBMCs. The receptors shown here come from a human donor in good health.

The chain uses TRBV19 and TRBJ2-6; 9 bases fit TRBD1. CDR3 length: 17 amino acids. V gave up 8 bases and J gave up 0 bases; unmatched junction bases: 8. Per germline, CDR1 LNHDA and CDR2 SQIVND (reference sequence). The CDR3 loop is CASGSGTGLSGANVLTF. DNA of the CDR3: TGTGCCAGTGGGTCGGGGACAGGGCTCTCTGGGGCCAACGTCCTGACTTTC.

The V and J genes are TRBV19 and TRBJ2-1; maybe TRBD2 (7 bases). The germline V gene has CDR1 LNHDA and CDR2 SQIVND (reference sequence). There are 12 residues in the CDR3. Trimming took 3 bases from V and 12 from J, leaving 12 bases between them. The CDR3 bases are TGTGCCAGTAGTATTAGAAGGGGGGGGCAGTTCTTC. This translates into CASSIRRGGQFF.

CDR3 nucleotide sequence: TGTGCCAGCAGTTTCACAGCTAACTATGGCTACACCTTC. It codes for CASSFTANYGYTF. The chain employs TRBV27 and TRBJ1-2; no firm D call. Trimming shortened V by 3 bases and J by 0 bases, and 5 bases separated the two germline ends. The length of the CDR3 is 13 residues. Germline CDR1 and CDR2: MNHEY and SMNVEV (reference sequence).

The chain carries TRBV19 and TRBJ2-7, with D possibly matching TRBD1 (6 bases). Germline lookup yields CDR1 LNHDA and CDR2 SQIVND (reference sequence). The CDR3 is 12 amino acids. V was cut by 3 bases and J by 6 bases, with 9 bases left in between. CDR3 protein: CASSIVGGEQYF. The CDR3, as DNA: TGTGCCAGTAGTATCGTAGGGGGCGAGCAGTACTTC.

The chain uses TRBV19 and TRBJ2-1; D gene uncertain. Deletions cut 7 bases from V and 4 bases from J, with 14 bases between. The CDR3 spans 14 residues. Germline V gene sequence: CDR1 LNHDA, CDR2 SQIVND (reference sequence). CDR3 sequence: CASNPRQDYNEQFF. The CDR3 DNA reads TGTGCCAGTAACCCCCGGCAGGATTACAATGAGCAGTTCTTC.

This chain connects TRBV19 to TRBJ1-5; D may be TRBD1 (6 bases). CDR1 is LNHDA and CDR2 is SQIVND in the germline V gene (reference sequence). The CDR3 has 15 amino acids. V lost 6 bases, J lost 7 bases, and 19 bases lay in between. CDR3 loop: CASRRNGTPGQPQHF. DNA for the CDR3: TGTGCCAGTAGGAGGAATGGGACACCGGGGCAGCCCCAGCATTTT.

This sequence joins TRBV7-8 and TRBJ2-3; 9 nucleotides line up with TRBD2. The CDR3 extends over 16 amino acids. CDR1 is SGHVS and CDR2 is FQNEAQ in the germline V gene. The ends lost 5 bases at V and 0 bases at J; junction bases unmatched: 6. The CDR3 protein is CASSLIAGASTDTQYF. CDR3 nucleotides: TGTGCCAGCAGCCTCATAGCGGGGGCCAGCACAGATACGCAGTATTTT.

This chain uses TRBV5-1 with TRBJ1-4, with 7 bases lining up with TRBD1. J was trimmed by 7 bases and V by 4 bases; bases with no gene match: 7. The CDR3 has 14 residues. The germline V gene has CDR1 SGHRS and CDR2 YFSETQ. The CDR3 DNA reads TGCGCCAGCAGCCATACAGGGGCGGGTGAAAAACTGTTTTTT. Encoded protein: CASSHTGAGEKLFF.

Remarks on this clone: The sample carries other DNA sequences with the same CDR3. The chain carries TRBV27 and TRBJ2-1; perhaps TRBD1 as D (7 bases). This CDR3 spans 14 amino acids. V was pared by 2 bases and J by 4 bases, with 9 bases between. Germline V gene lookup returns CDR1 MNHEY and CDR2 SMNVEV (reference sequence). CDR3 in DNA: TGTGCCAGCAGTTTACAGGGGGGATACAATGAGCAGTTCTTC. Translating gives CASSLQGGYNEQFF.

The V gene is TRBV2, the J gene TRBJ1-2; TRBD1 aligns across 9 bases. Germline trimming cut 6 bases from V and 4 bases from J; bases unmatched to any gene: 9. This CDR3 has 15 residues. Germline V gene lookup returns CDR1 SNHLY and CDR2 FYNNEI. CDR3 sequence (DNA): TGTGCCAGCAGGTGGGGACAGGGAAAGGGCTATGGCTACACCTTC. Its translation is CASRWGQGKGYGYTF.

A few counts support this clone. The chain joins TRBV7-9 to TRBJ2-1; 7 bases line up with TRBD1. Germline trimming cut 5 bases from V and 2 bases from J; bases unmatched to any gene: 6. There are 15 residues in the CDR3. Germline V lookup: CDR1 SEHNR, CDR2 FQNEAQ (reference sequence). The CDR3 is CASSPSGTAYNEQFF. The CDR3 region has the DNA TGTGCCAGCAGCCCCTCCGGGACAGCCTACAATGAGCAGTTCTTC.